This record covers a single T cell receptor beta chain. The length of the CDR3 is 13 residues. The V and J ends lost 5 bases and 7 bases respectively, with 14 bases between them. Germline lookup yields CDR1 LNHDA and CDR2 SQIVND (reference sequence). This sample was included in a study of blood T cell repertoires in COVID-19. Background on the study: The United States, Italy and Spain provided the acute and convalescent COVID-19 samples. Sources were T cells, B-cell-depleted T cells, or PBMCs; the material itself was cDNA or gDNA.

In the original processing: Nucleated cell counts were estimated from reference gene primer amplification. TCRdb's copy holds only in-frame clones and misses some; the assay was immunoSEQ multiplex PCR. V, J and clone size are those of that table, while D and trimming were read from the DNA. The table has over 150,000 clones, around 84% seen once; the top ten hold about 12%. This chain connects TRBV19 to TRBJ2-5; TRBD2 might be the D (5 bases). Sequencing input: peripheral blood. The TCR originated in a human donor in a cohort sampled during active COVID-19. This CDR3 reads CASSRTGTGTQYF. The CDR3, as DNA: TGTGCCAGTAGTCGGACTGGAACGGGGACCCAGTACTTC.